The 15 T cell receptor beta chains given below trace back to one sample, sequenced in a study of neoadjuvant anti-PD-1 for oral cavity cancer. Documented time point: after neoadjuvant nivolumab, at surgical resection. The assay was immunoSEQ multiplex PCR, and TCRdb's table has in-frame clones only and misses some. The sample consists of 63,000 or so clones, 85% to 90% of them appearing once. The sample in question was PBMCs, obtained after nivolumab (anti-PD-1) treatment. Receptors originate from a person between 40 and 85 years old with oral cavity squamous cell carcinoma.

The J gene is TRBJ2-3, the V gene TRBV30, with 7 bases lining up with TRBD2. Germline CDR1 and CDR2: GTSNPN and SVGIG (reference sequence). V gave up 0 bases and J gave up 4 bases; unmatched junction bases: 4. This CDR3 contains 14 residues. The DNA of the CDR3 is TGTGCCTGGAGTGTGGGGGGGAATGCAGATACGCAGTATTTT. This gives the protein CAWSVGGNADTQYF.

The chain has TRBV28 and TRBJ1-1; 9 positions match TRBD1. This CDR3 region has 16 residues. V shed 5 bases, J shed 1 base, and the junction held 8 bases outside the gene matches. CDR1 MDHEN and CDR2 SYDVKM come from the germline V gene. The CDR3 bases are TGTGCCAGCAGTCCCAGGCCGGGACAGGGGAACACTGAAGCTTTCTTT. This sequence encodes CASSPRPGQGNTEAFF.

This chain connects TRBV4-1 to TRBJ2-7; the D gene is possibly TRBD1 (7 bases). CDR1 MGHRA and CDR2 YSYEKL come from the germline V gene. The ends were cut back, 5 bases at V and 0 bases at J, with 14 bases in the middle. The CDR3 totals 15 residues. CDR3 DNA: TGCGCCAGCAGCTCATACAGGGGACTCTCCTACGAGCAGTACTTC. It specifies CASSSYRGLSYEQYF.

The rearrangement joins TRBV11-3 to TRBJ2-5; D unclear. V was pared by 5 bases and J by 11 bases, with 18 bases between. CDR1 and CDR2 from the germline V gene are SGHNT and YENEEA. The CDR3 covers 13 residues. CDR3 in amino acids: CASSPSGFGEQYF. The CDR3 DNA reads TGTGCCAGCAGCCCCTCAGGATTTGGTGAGCAGTACTTC. The full variable domain, rest sourced from reference TRBV11-3 and TRBJ2-5, is EAGVVQSPRYKIIEKKQPVAFWCNPISGHNTLYWYLQNLGQGPELLIRYENEEAVDDSQLPKDRFSAERLKGVDSTLKIQPAELGDSAVYLCASSPSGFGEQYFGPGTRLLVL.

This clone was seen only a few times. The V and J genes are TRBV14 and TRBJ2-1; D not resolved. CDR1 is SGHDN, CDR2 FVKESK, per germline. CDR3 length: 14 residues. V lost 6 bases to trimming and J lost 9 bases, with 18 bases between them. CDR3 DNA sequence: TGTGCCAGCAGTCGATTTGAAGGGTTCGGTGAGCAGTTCTTC. Amino acids: CASSRFEGFGEQFF.

The chain carries TRBV5-1 and TRBJ2-7; 7 bases line up with TRBD2. Germline CDR1 SGHRS, CDR2 YFSETQ. This CDR3 region has 14 residues. The V segment lost 6 bases and the J segment 0 bases; nucleotides outside the gene matches: 6. The CDR3 loop is CASTPSGGSYEQYF. The CDR3, as DNA: TGCGCCAGCACCCCTAGCGGAGGCTCCTACGAGCAGTACTTC.

This rearrangement joins TRBV5-5 to TRBJ2-5, with TRBD2 matching 11 bases. This CDR3 contains 17 residues. V trimming: 1 base; J trimming: 5 bases; junction bases outside the gene matches: 10. The germline V gene encodes CDR1 SGHKS and CDR2 YYEKEE (reference sequence). CDR3 sequence (DNA): TGTGCCAGCAGCTTGACTTCGACTAGCGGGGATGCCGAGACCCAGTACTTC. Its translation is CASSLTSTSGDAETQYF.

The chain has TRBV5-1 and TRBJ2-7; D unclear. V lost 0 bases, J lost 2 bases, and 12 bases lay in between. Germline V gene lookup returns CDR1 SGHRS and CDR2 YFSETQ. The CDR3 extends over 15 amino acids. The CDR3 coding sequence is TGCGCCAGCAGCTTGGAGGGCAGCCAACCCTACGAGCAGTACTTC. As protein: CASSLEGSQPYEQYF.

V is TRBV10-3 and J is TRBJ2-7; D might be TRBD1 (6 bases). Trimming removed 9 bases at V and 3 bases at J, with 12 bases between. This CDR3 has 12 residues. Germline CDR1 reads ENHRY; CDR2 reads SYGVKD. The CDR3 DNA reads as TGTGCCATTTCGGACAGTATCTACGAGCAGTACTTC. This translates into CAISDSIYEQYF.

This clone was picked up a small number of times. The V call is TRBV7-8, the J call TRBJ1-1, with TRBD1 identical over 7 bases. The CDR3 covers 17 residues. CDR1 and CDR2 (germline): SGHVS, FQNEAQ. V lost 4 bases, J lost 1 base, and 12 bases stayed unmatched. CDR3 residues: CASSYRRRGQPNTEAFF. The CDR3 DNA follows: TGTGCCAGCAGCTATAGGCGCCGGGGACAGCCGAACACTGAAGCTTTCTTT.

This chain uses TRBV7-6 with TRBJ2-5, with D perhaps matching TRBD2 (6 bases). Trimming stripped 5 bases from V and 7 bases from J, with 14 bases between. Germline CDR1 SGHVS, CDR2 FNYEAQ. The CDR3 has 13 amino acids. In DNA, the CDR3 is TGTGCCAGCAGCCCTAGGACGGAGGGGACCCAGTACTTC. Its protein product is CASSPRTEGTQYF.

CDR3 residues: CASSEYHGLQNEKLFF. The CDR3 region has the DNA TGTGCCAGCAGTGAATACCACGGACTGCAGAATGAAAAACTGTTTTTT. This chain links TRBV6-1 with TRBJ1-4; D uncertain. Germline CDR1 and CDR2: MNHNS and SASEGT. Trimming stripped 2 bases from V and 5 bases from J, with 15 bases between. There are 16 residues in the CDR3.

This clone was counted a few times. V and J are TRBV7-2 and TRBJ2-7; TRBD2 matches at 7 bases. With V trimmed by 2 bases and J by 2 bases, 3 bases remained unmatched. Looked up from germline, CDR1 is SGHTA and CDR2 is FQGNSA. This CDR3 has 14 amino acids. The CDR3 DNA is TGTGCCAGCAGCTTACTAGCGGCTACCTACGAGCAGTACTTC. Its protein is CASSLLAATYEQYF.

This rearrangement joins TRBV10-2 to TRBJ2-1; TRBD1 aligns across 8 bases. The J segment lost 8 bases and the V segment lost 4 bases, leaving 1 base of the junction unmatched. The CDR3 consists of 12 residues. Germline values: CDR1 WSHSY, CDR2 SAAADI. The chain's CDR3 is CASSGQGYEQFF. The CDR3 coding sequence is TGCGCCAGCAGTGGACAGGGGTATGAGCAGTTCTTC.

The chain recombines TRBV7-2 with TRBJ2-3; D is possibly TRBD1 (6 bases). The germline gives CDR1 SGHTA, CDR2 FQGNSA. Trimming removed 1 base from V and 6 bases from J, with 11 bases in between. The CDR3 runs to 14 residues. CDR3 in amino acids: CASSLDGTLDTQYF. In nucleotides, the CDR3 is TGTGCCAGCAGCTTAGACGGGACACTTGATACGCAGTATTTT.